The rows below give T cell receptor beta chains drawn from one sample of a study of cytomegalovirus exposure and HLA in healthy donors. The table came from immunoSEQ multiplex PCR; TCRdb's copy has only in-frame clones and leaves some out. The sample holds around 160,000 clones, about 80% seen once. The source material was PBMCs. These receptors were collected from a woman in her thirties or forties in good health and CMV-seronegative. Each CDR3 is given with its conserved first and last residue. A D gene is named only where the DNA matches it firmly. Rows may omit the clone size; those that give it use once, few, many or a size class.

J gene	D gene	clone size	V gene	CDR3 protein	CDR3 DNA
TRBJ2-1	TRBD2	.	TRBV4-1	CASSQDPGGGAYNEQFF	TGCGCCAGCAGCCAAGATCCGGGAGGCGGGGCCTACAATGAGCAGTTCTTC
TRBJ2-2	TRBD2	few	TRBV6-1	CASRTSVTNTGELFF	TGTGCCAGCCGTACTAGCGTTACGAACACCGGGGAGCTGTTTTTT
TRBJ2-3	.	.	TRBV5-4	CADAGAGDTQYF	TGTGCCGACGCGGGGGCTGGGGATACGCAGTATTTT
TRBJ2-4	TRBD2	once	TRBV6-9	CATVTLAGGPLDKNIQYF	TGTGCCACCGTTACACTAGCGGGAGGGCCTCTCGACAAAAACATTCAGTACTTC
TRBJ2-6	.	.	TRBV30	CAWTRSAGANVLTF	TGTGCCTGGACACGGAGCGCTGGGGCCAACGTCCTGACTTTC
TRBJ2-1	TRBD2	.	TRBV6-5	CASSPGLARNEQFF	TGTGCCAGCAGCCCGGGACTAGCGAGGAATGAGCAGTTCTTC
TRBJ2-7	TRBD1	.	TRBV11-2	CASSYPGTGGAYEQYF	TGTGCCAGCAGCTACCCCGGGACAGGGGGTGCCTACGAGCAGTACTTC
TRBJ1-5	TRBD1	.	TRBV19	CASSMPPGTGPNQPQHF	TGTGCCAGTAGTATGCCGCCCGGGACAGGGCCCAATCAGCCCCAGCATTTT
TRBJ1-2	.	.	TRBV7-6	CASSLGRGYTF	TGTGCCAGCAGCTTAGGGAGGGGCTACACCTTC
TRBJ2-1	TRBD2	.	TRBV7-8	CASSFGLAGGSKQFF	TGTGCCAGCAGCTTTGGACTAGCGGGAGGAAGTAAGCAGTTCTTC
TRBJ2-5	TRBD1	.	TRBV9	CASSVGMRTGGKQETQYF	TGTGCCAGCAGCGTAGGGATGCGGACAGGGGGGAAGCAAGAGACCCAGTACTTC
TRBJ1-1	TRBD1	.	TRBV18	CASSPTGDDTEAFF	TGTGCCAGCTCACCGACAGGGGACGACACTGAAGCTTTCTTT
TRBJ2-7	.	.	TRBV2	CASSDRGRGTDEQYF	TGTGCCAGCAGTGACCGCGGAAGAGGGACTGACGAGCAGTACTTC
TRBJ1-2	.	.	TRBV29-1	CSVSGGGGYTF	TGCAGCGTCTCCGGGGGTGGTGGCTACACCTTC
TRBJ2-2	.	.	TRBV7-3	CAGSDRNTGELFF	TGTGCCGGCAGCGACAGGAACACCGGGGAGCTGTTTTTT
TRBJ1-5	.	.	TRBV19	CASSTGSLQPQHF	TGTGCCAGTAGTACCGGGTCCCTACAGCCCCAGCATTTT
TRBJ1-5	.	.	TRBV7-8	CASSLIGRVGQPQHF	TGTGCCAGCAGCTTAATAGGCAGGGTCGGTCAGCCCCAGCATTTT
TRBJ2-7	TRBD2	.	TRBV27	CASSLSRGGAYEQYF	TGTGCCAGCAGTTTATCACGGGGGGGCGCCTACGAGCAGTACTTC
TRBJ2-5	.	few	TRBV11-3	CASSLDRTQETQYF	TGTGCCAGCAGCTTGGACAGAACCCAAGAGACCCAGTACTTC
TRBJ2-2	TRBD2	once	TRBV9	CASSVGGSGVTGELFF	TGTGCCAGCAGCGTAGGAGGTAGCGGGGTCACCGGGGAGCTGTTTTTT
TRBJ1-2	TRBD1	.	TRBV7-9	CASSPTRDRVYGYTF	TGTGCCAGCAGCCCCACCCGGGACAGGGTATATGGCTACACCTTC
TRBJ1-1	.	.	TRBV5-1	CASSPPGAGAEAFF	TGCGCCAGCAGCCCCCCGGGGGCGGGAGCTGAAGCTTTCTTT
TRBJ2-7	.	.	TRBV15	CATSRAPTDSPYLYEQYF	TGTGCCACCAGCAGAGCCCCCACCGACAGCCCGTACCTCTACGAGCAGTACTTC
TRBJ2-7	.	.	TRBV6-6	CASSYAQGFSDEQYF	TGTGCCAGCAGTTATGCACAGGGTTTTAGTGACGAGCAGTACTTC
TRBJ2-5	TRBD2	.	TRBV7-6	CASSLGLAEQETQYF	TGTGCCAGCAGCTTAGGGCTAGCGGAACAAGAGACCCAGTACTTC
TRBJ1-1	.	.	TRBV30	CAWNAGRPNTEAFF	TGTGCCTGGAACGCCGGGAGACCGAACACTGAAGCTTTCTTT
TRBJ2-1	TRBD2	.	TRBV5-1	CASSQNRGSGVAGDNEQFF	TGCGCCAGCAGCCAGAACCGGGGTAGCGGGGTCGCTGGGGACAATGAGCAGTTCTTC
TRBJ2-3	.	few	TRBV5-1	CASSLSPLTDTQYF	TGCGCCAGCAGCTTATCACCACTCACAGATACGCAGTATTTT
TRBJ1-2	.	.	TRBV19	CASSIVVGTNNYGYTF	TGTGCCAGTAGTATAGTAGTTGGGACAAATAACTATGGCTACACCTTC
TRBJ2-1	TRBD2	few	TRBV19	CASSISGRASYNEQFF	TGTGCCAGTAGTATTAGCGGGAGGGCCTCCTACAATGAGCAGTTCTTC
TRBJ1-2	TRBD1	.	TRBV27	CASSLGTGEYGYTF	TGTGCCAGCAGTTTGGGGACAGGGGAATATGGCTACACCTTC
TRBJ1-1	.	.	TRBV27	CASSREGEAFF	TGTGCCAGCAGTCGGGAAGGTGAAGCTTTCTTT
TRBJ2-2	.	.	TRBV10-3	CAISRLENTGELFF	TGTGCCATCAGTAGGCTAGAGAACACCGGGGAGCTGTTTTTT
TRBJ2-3	.	.	TRBV5-1	CASSPRQFTDTQYF	TGCGCCAGCAGCCCGAGACAATTCACAGATACGCAGTATTTT
TRBJ2-1	.	.	TRBV7-2	CASSSQTDTEQFF	TGTGCCAGCAGCTCCCAAACAGACACTGAGCAGTTCTTC
TRBJ2-5	.	few	TRBV25-1	CASSPGGTQYF	TGTGCCAGCAGCCCCGGTGGGACCCAGTACTTC
TRBJ2-1	TRBD2	.	TRBV30	CAWVSGATYNEQFF	TGTGCCTGGGTTAGCGGGGCCACCTACAATGAGCAGTTCTTC
TRBJ1-1	.	.	TRBV19	CASSKGKNTEAFF	TGTGCCAGTAGTAAGGGGAAGAACACTGAAGCTTTCTTT
TRBJ2-3	TRBD2	.	TRBV27	CASSSGTSGILDTQYF	TGTGCCAGCAGTTCCGGGACTAGCGGGATCTTAGATACGCAGTATTTT
TRBJ2-1	TRBD2	.	TRBV7-3	CASSLGLAGGSYNEQFF	TGTGCCAGCAGCTTAGGCTTAGCGGGGGGCTCCTACAATGAGCAGTTCTTC
TRBJ1-2	.	.	TRBV19	CASSTAPLGANYGYTF	TGTGCCAGTAGTACGGCCCCACTGGGAGCTAACTATGGCTACACCTTC
TRBJ2-3	.	.	TRBV4-2	CASSQTGPTDTQYF	TGTGCCAGCAGCCAAACAGGGCCGACAGATACGCAGTATTTT
TRBJ1-2	.	.	TRBV30	CAWSVEPVNYGYTF	TGTGCCTGGAGTGTTGAACCGGTAAACTATGGCTACACCTTC
TRBJ2-1	TRBD2	few	TRBV7-6	CASSAPWTSGTSNEQFF	TGTGCCAGCAGCGCTCCGTGGACTAGCGGGACGTCCAATGAGCAGTTCTTC
TRBJ2-1	.	.	TRBV5-1	CASSLVGSPNEQFF	TGCGCCAGCAGCTTGGTTGGTAGTCCCAATGAGCAGTTCTTC
TRBJ2-1	.	.	TRBV4-1	CASSHGRHRDHEQFF	TGCGCCAGCAGCCACGGGAGGCACAGGGACCATGAGCAGTTCTTC
TRBJ2-1	.	.	TRBV6-1	CASSEILTHRNYNEQFF	TGTGCCAGCAGTGAAATCTTGACTCACCGCAACTACAATGAGCAGTTCTTC
TRBJ2-6	.	.	TRBV28	CASSLSSGVGANVLTF	TGTGCCAGCAGTTTATCTTCAGGGGTTGGGGCCAACGTCCTGACTTTC
TRBJ2-7	.	.	TRBV2	CASNFGQPGGYEQYF	TGTGCCAGCAATTTCGGACAGCCGGGGGGCTACGAGCAGTACTTC
TRBJ2-3	TRBD1	.	TRBV30	CAWRGQGPTDTQYF	TGTGCCTGGAGAGGACAGGGCCCCACAGATACGCAGTATTTT
TRBJ2-1	.	.	TRBV7-9	CASSLAQADNEQFF	TGTGCCAGCAGCTTAGCGCAGGCCGACAATGAGCAGTTCTTC
TRBJ2-7	TRBD2	.	TRBV7-9	CASSFLAGGNSYEQYF	TGTGCCAGCAGCTTCTTAGCGGGAGGCAACTCCTACGAGCAGTACTTC
TRBJ2-7	TRBD1	.	TRBV7-9	CASSSDRVDEQYF	TGTGCCAGCAGCTCTGACAGGGTGGACGAGCAGTACTTC
TRBJ2-3	.	.	TRBV7-9	CASSDPRGDTQYF	TGTGCCAGCAGCGACCCCCGGGGAGATACGCAGTATTTT